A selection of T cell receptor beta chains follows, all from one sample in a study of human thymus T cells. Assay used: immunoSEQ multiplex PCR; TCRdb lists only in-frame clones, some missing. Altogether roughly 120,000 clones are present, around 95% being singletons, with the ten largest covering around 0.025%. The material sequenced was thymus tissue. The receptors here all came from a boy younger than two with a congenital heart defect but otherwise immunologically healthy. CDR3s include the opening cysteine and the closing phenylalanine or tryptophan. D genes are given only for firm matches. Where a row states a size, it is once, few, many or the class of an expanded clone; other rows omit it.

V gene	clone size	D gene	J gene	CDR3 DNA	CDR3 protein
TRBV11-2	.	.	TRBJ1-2	TGTGCCAGCAGCTTAGAGGGGAAGACCCGAAGTTATGGCTACACCTTC	CASSLEGKTRSYGYTF
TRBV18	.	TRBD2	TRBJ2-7	TGTGCCAGCTCCCTTACTAGCGGGGGGGCCGACGAGCAGTACTTC	CASSLTSGGADEQYF
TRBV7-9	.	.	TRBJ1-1	TGTGCCAGCAGCCGTTCTAAACCGGGGTTTGAGTTGGGGGAAGGAGCTTTCTTT	CASSRSKPGFELGEGAFF
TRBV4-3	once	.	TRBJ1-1	TGCGCCAGCAGCCAAGACGGGCTGGGAGGGCGCAGAGCTTTCTTT	CASSQDGLGGRRAFF
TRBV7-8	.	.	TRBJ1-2	TGTGCCAGCAGCTTAGGGACAAGGATGGAGGGGGGCTACACCTTC	CASSLGTRMEGGYTF
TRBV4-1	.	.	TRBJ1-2	TGCGCCAGCAGCCAGGCTGCGGTGCACTATGGCTACACCTTC	CASSQAAVHYGYTF
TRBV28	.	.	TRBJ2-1	TGTGCCAGCAGGCCTACTAGCTCCAATGAGCAGTTCTTC	CASRPTSSNEQFF
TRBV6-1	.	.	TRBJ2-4	TGTGCCAGCAGTGAAGTTTGGAGGGGCCGGGCCAAAAACATTCAGTACTTC	CASSEVWRGRAKNIQYF
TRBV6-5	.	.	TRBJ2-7	TGTGCCAGCAGTTCCCGGACCCTTCCCAGCTCCTACGAGCAGTACTTC	CASSSRTLPSSYEQYF
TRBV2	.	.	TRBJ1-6	TGTGCCAGCAGTGAAGAACAGAATTCACCCCTCCACTTT	CASSEEQNSPLHF
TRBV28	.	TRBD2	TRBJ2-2	TGTGCCAGCAGCTTACGGACTAGCGGGGGAAAGGGAGTGACCGGGGAGCTGTTTTTT	CASSLRTSGGKGVTGELFF
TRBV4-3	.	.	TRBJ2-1	TGCGCCAGCAGCCCTGGGCTCGACAGACGGTACAATGAGCAGTTCTTC	CASSPGLDRRYNEQFF
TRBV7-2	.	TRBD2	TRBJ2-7	TGTGCCAGCAGCTTTGACGGGGGGGTCGCCTACGAGCAGTACTTC	CASSFDGGVAYEQYF
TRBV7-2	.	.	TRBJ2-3	TGTGCCAGCAGCACGAAAGGTGATACGCAGTATTTT	CASSTKGDTQYF